Listed below are T cell receptor beta chains from one sample, sequenced in a study of Graves' ophthalmopathy and Graves' hyperthyroidism. One entry per CDR3 protein, called by TCRdb with MiXCR from the multiplex PCR reads. The sample shows 300,000 to 450,000 distinct CDR3 sequences, about 18% of them seen only once. Sequenced input: peripheral blood. The receptors originated from an adult woman with stable Graves' hyperthyroidism. CDR3s include the opening cysteine and the closing phenylalanine or tryptophan. D genes are given only for firm matches. Some rows mark clone size as missing; the rest say once, few, many or name a class of expanded clone.

size	D	V	J	DNA	CDR3
many	NA	TRBV5-1	TRBJ1-1	TGCGCCAGCAGCGGGATCCCGAACACTGAAGCTTTCTTT	CASSGIPNTEAFF
many	TRBD1	TRBV19	TRBJ2-7	TGTGCCAGTGCCCGTGGGACAGGGGCTTATTACGAGCAGTACTTC	CASARGTGAYYEQYF
many	NA	TRBV20-1	TRBJ2-5	TGCAGTGCTAGAGGGGGGTCGGCGAGGGAGACCCAGTACTTC	CSARGGSARETQYF
many	TRBD1	TRBV6-2/TRBV6-3	TRBJ1-1	TGTGCCAGCAGGAGCGGGACAGGGGACGACACTGAAGCTTTCTTT	CASRSGTGDDTEAFF
many	NA	TRBV7-2	TRBJ1-2	TGTGCCAGCAGCTTAAGGGGACAATATGGCTACACCTTC	CASSLRGQYGYTF
few	NA	TRBV7-8	TRBJ1-5	TGTGCCAGCAGCTTAGCGGGCAGACAGAGCAATCAGCCCCAGCATTTT	CASSLAGRQSNQPQHF
many	TRBD2	TRBV12-3/TRBV12-4	TRBJ2-7	TGTGCCAGCACCAGACCCGGGACTAGCAGCTACGAGCAGTACTTC	CASTRPGTSSYEQYF
many	NA	TRBV6-1	TRBJ2-7	TGTGCCAGCAGTGAAGCGCGGGACGAGCAGTACTTC	CASSEARDEQYF
NA	NA	TRBV12-3/TRBV12-4	TRBJ2-2	TGTGCCAGCAGTTTAGAAAGAGGCCCCAACCCTCACCGGGAGCTGTTTTTT	CASSLERGPNPHRELFF
many	TRBD1	TRBV7-9	TRBJ2-7	TGTGCCAGCAGAGGATACCGGGACAGGGTTTACGAGCAGTACTTC	CASRGYRDRVYEQYF
many	NA	TRBV7-2	TRBJ2-5	TGTGCCAGCAGCTTAGTGGCGACCCAGTACTTC	CASSLVATQYF
NA	NA	TRBV5-1	TRBJ2-7	TGCGCCAGCAGCTCCGGAGGTCGCTCTTACGAGCTGTACTTC	CASSSGGRSYELYF
NA	NA	TRBV20-1	TRBJ1-5	TGCAGTGCTAGGTCGGGGGCCCCCAATCAGCCCCAGCATTTT	CSARSGAPNQPQHF
many	NA	TRBV11-2	TRBJ2-7	TGTGCCAGCAGCCCCCTGGAGGACGAGCAGTACTTC	CASSPLEDEQYF
NA	NA	TRBV4-1	TRBJ1-2	TGCGCCAGCAGAAGTCCTCGGGGCATTTATGGCTACACCTTC	CASRSPRGIYGYTF
NA	NA	TRBV12-3/TRBV12-4	TRBJ2-7	TGTGCCAGCAGTGCGTGGGGGGCCCTTAAGTGGGAGCAGTACTTC	CASSAWGALKWEQYF
many	TRBD2	TRBV5-1	TRBJ2-5	TGCGCCAGCAGCGGCGCGACTAGCGGTCCACCGGGGGAGACCCAGTACTTC	CASSGATSGPPGETQYF
many	TRBD1	TRBV12-3/TRBV12-4	TRBJ2-2	TGTGCCAGCAGAGCTTCAGGGGGCGCCGCTCCCGGGGAGCTGTTTTTT	CASRASGGAAPGELFF
many	TRBD2	TRBV12-3/TRBV12-4	TRBJ2-7	TGTGCCAGCAGCGTCCGAACCGGGACTAGCGCCTTCGAGCAGTACTTC	CASSVRTGTSAFEQYF
few	TRBD1	TRBV4-1	TRBJ2-7	TGCGCCAGCAGCCCGACCGGGACAGGCCTCTACGAGCAGTACTTC	CASSPTGTGLYEQYF
many	NA	TRBV2	TRBJ1-1	TGTGCCAGCAGTGGTGACTTTAACACTGAAGCTTTCTTT	CASSGDFNTEAFF
NA	TRBD1	TRBV14	TRBJ1-2	TGTGCCAGCAGCCAGGGCCTCCCGGACAGGGCTCTCTATGGCTACACCTTC	CASSQGLPDRALYGYTF
NA	TRBD1	TRBV7-2	TRBJ1-2	TGTGCCAGCAGCCCACAGGGACAGGGTACTGGCTACACCTTC	CASSPQGQGTGYTF
few	NA	TRBV7-9	TRBJ2-7	TGTGCCAGCAGCCCTGAGGGGCGCAACGAGCAGTACTTC	CASSPEGRNEQYF
many	NA	TRBV12-3/TRBV12-4	TRBJ2-7	TGTGCCAGCAGTTTTCAAGGGGTCGGCGAGCAGTACTTC	CASSFQGVGEQYF
many	NA	TRBV6-2/TRBV6-3	TRBJ1-2	TGTGCCAGCAGTTACAAGGGACGGAGCTATGGCTACACCTTC	CASSYKGRSYGYTF
few	TRBD1	TRBV12-3/TRBV12-4	TRBJ1-6	TGTGCCTGCAGTTTCGAGGACAGGACCAATTCAGCCCTCCACTTT	CACSFEDRTNSALHF
NA	TRBD2	TRBV6-1	TRBJ2-7	TGTGCCAGCACTAGCGGGGGGTCTTACGAGCAGTACTTC	CASTSGGSYEQYF
NA	TRBD1	TRBV5-6	TRBJ1-5	TGTGCCAGCAGCTCCCAAACAGGGGTCAGCAATCAGCCCCAGCATTTT	CASSSQTGVSNQPQHF
many	TRBD1	TRBV29-1	TRBJ1-1	TGCAGCGTTGCAGACAGGGCGAACACTGAAGCTTTCTTT	CSVADRANTEAFF
many	NA	TRBV28	TRBJ2-7	TGTGCCAGCAGTTTTCGAGGGCGAGGCGAGCAGTACTTC	CASSFRGRGEQYF
many	NA	TRBV27	TRBJ2-5	TGTGCCAGCGGAACAAGTCAGGCACAAGAGACCCAGTACTTC	CASGTSQAQETQYF
many	TRBD1	TRBV7-2	TRBJ2-7	TGTGCCAGCAGCTTAGTGACAGGGGGCGGCGAGCAGTACTTC	CASSLVTGGGEQYF